This passage covers 12 T cell receptor beta chains from one sample sequenced in a study of T cells in Graves' hyperthyroidism and ophthalmopathy. There were TCR beta CDR3 regions amplified from RNA transcripts. With the HTBI primer set, the TCR CDR3 went through a first round of RT-PCR. TCRdb reanalysed the multiplex PCR reads using MiXCR and keeps one entry per CDR3 protein. The profile shows about 350,000 distinct CDR3 sequences, about an eighth of them singletons. Sequenced sample: blood. These receptors were collected from a woman in her forties with Graves' ophthalmopathy.

This clonotype was seen repeatedly, ten times or more. V and J are TRBV27 and TRBJ2-4; D is tentatively TRBD1 or TRBD2 (6 bases each). The ends were cut back, 3 bases at V and 8 bases at J, with 23 bases in the middle. Germline V gene sequence: CDR1 MNHEY, CDR2 SMNVEV (reference sequence). The CDR3 covers 17 residues. This CDR3 reads CASSFEEGVAVFYIQYF. The CDR3 region has the DNA TGTGCCAGCAGTTTTGAGGAGGGGGTGGCGGTTTTCTACATTCAGTACTTC.

This clonotype was seen at least ten times. The V gene is TRBV27, the J gene TRBJ1-1; D not resolved. Trimming took 0 bases from V and 3 from J, leaving 11 bases between them. The CDR3 is 15 residues long. CDR1 and CDR2 (germline): MNHEY, SMNVEV (reference sequence). This CDR3 reads CASSLSYKAYTEAFF. The CDR3 DNA reads as TGTGCCAGCAGTTTATCGTACAAGGCTTACACTGAAGCTTTCTTT.

This clonotype was observed at least ten times. The V gene is TRBV12-3 or TRBV12-4, the J gene TRBJ2-2; D unclear. The CDR3 totals 11 residues. V lost 3 bases and J 10 bases, leaving 6 bases between the germline ends. CDR3 bases: TGTGCCAGCAGTTTGTACGCGGAGCTGTTTTTT. This codes for CASSLYAELFF.

Details on this clonotype: A much larger clone is a single base away; this may be a read error. J is TRBJ1-1 and V is TRBV12-3 or TRBV12-4; 7 nucleotides align to TRBD1. The CDR3 spans 14 residues. Losses at the gene ends were 6 bases for V and 4 bases for J; bases not matched to a gene: 8. CDR3 in DNA: TGTGCCAGCAGCCATACGACAGGGTCCACTGAAGCTTTCTTT. It encodes CASSHTTGSTEAFF.

The chain joins TRBV7-2 to TRBJ2-2; D is perhaps TRBD1 (5 bases). V lost 2 bases and J lost 0, with 16 bases in between. This CDR3 is 18 amino acids long. The germline gives CDR1 SGHTA, CDR2 FQGNSA. CDR3 DNA sequence: TGTGCCAGCAGCTTATTCTCCCCGAAGACAGCGAACACCGGGGAGCTGTTTTTT. Translated, it gives CASSLFSPKTANTGELFF. Using reference TRBV7-2 and TRBJ2-2 for the parts outside the CDR3, the full variable domain is GAGVSQSPSNKVTEKGKDVELRCDPISGHTALYWYRQSLGQGLEFLIYFQGNSAPDKSGLPSDRFSAERTGGSVSTLTIQRTQQEDSAVYLCASSLFSPKTANTGELFFGEGSRLTVL.

In its sample, this clonotype was seen a few times. The chain carries TRBV7-9 and TRBJ2-1, with no clear D. Per germline, CDR1 SEHNR and CDR2 FQNEAQ (reference sequence). The germline V and J ends were trimmed by 8 bases and 2 bases, with 10 bases remaining between them. The CDR3 length is 13 residues. CDR3 amino acids: CASGDLTYNEQFF. The CDR3 nucleotides are TGTGCCAGCGGAGACCTAACCTACAATGAGCAGTTCTTC.

This clonotype was recorded at least ten times. The rearrangement uses TRBV28 and TRBJ2-3; D call uncertain. Trimming took 2 bases from V and 4 from J, leaving 7 bases between them. In germline, CDR1 is MDHEN, CDR2 SYDVKM. CDR3 length equals 13 residues. The CDR3 here is CASSLVGPDTQYF. CDR3 sequence (DNA): TGTGCCAGCAGTTTAGTGGGCCCAGATACGCAGTATTTT.

Ten or more counts support this clonotype. V and J are TRBV20-1 and TRBJ2-5, with D tentatively TRBD1 (7 bases). Trimming removed 6 bases from V and 2 bases from J, with 13 bases in between. The length of the CDR3 is 13 residues. Germline CDR1 reads DFQATT; CDR2 reads SNEGSKA (reference sequence). The DNA for the CDR3 is TGCAGTGCGCGGGACAGCGGTCAAGAGACCCAGTACTTC. Residues: CSARDSGQETQYF.

The table lists this clonotype with many counts. The chain has TRBV2 and TRBJ1-3; TRBD1 agrees at 8 bases. Per the germline V gene, CDR1 is SNHLY and CDR2 is FYNNEI. The CDR3 is 14 residues long. The J segment lost 0 bases and the V segment lost 9 bases, leaving 4 bases of the junction unmatched. CDR3 sequence reads: CASRTGSSGNTIYF. The CDR3, as DNA: TGTGCCAGTCGGACAGGGAGCTCTGGAAACACCATATATTTT. Complete variable domain (other parts from reference TRBV2 and TRBJ1-3): EPEVTQTPSHQVTQMGQEVILRCVPISNHLYFYWYRQILGQKVEFLVSFYNNEISEKSEIFDDQFSVERPDGSNFTLKIRSTKLEDSAMYFCASRTGSSGNTIYFGEGSWLTVV.

This clonotype was observed many times. The genes are TRBV11-3 and TRBJ2-3; D is perhaps TRBD1 (5 bases). V was cut by 5 bases and J by 5 bases, with 11 bases left in between. CDR3 length: 13 amino acids. Germline V gene data show CDR1 as SGHNT and CDR2 as YENEEA. CDR3 sequence reads: CASSLSGKDTQYF. CDR3 nucleotides: TGTGCCAGCAGCCTATCAGGGAAAGATACGCAGTATTTT.

This clonotype was recorded at least ten times. The chain joins TRBV12-3 or TRBV12-4 to TRBJ2-1, with 13 positions matching TRBD2. Losses at the gene ends were 4 bases for V and 5 bases for J; bases not matched to a gene: 5. The CDR3 extends over 16 amino acids. The CDR3: CASSSRGTSGDNEQFF. Here the CDR3 DNA reads TGTGCCAGCAGTTCACGAGGGACTAGCGGGGACAATGAGCAGTTCTTC.

Many counts were recorded for this clonotype. The chain combines TRBV11-2 with TRBJ2-7; D not certain. The CDR3 is made up of 13 amino acids. Germline values: CDR1 SGHAT, CDR2 FQNNGV. V lost 3 bases, J lost 6 bases, and 12 bases lay in between. The CDR3 loop reads CASSFGVGSEQYF. The CDR3, as DNA: TGTGCCAGCAGCTTTGGGGTGGGAAGCGAGCAGTACTTC.